This T cell receptor (beta chain) derives from a study of OX40 agonist ivuxolimab in advanced cancers. General study points: On average, CD8+ T cells showed a greater number of expanded clones than CD4+.

Germline V gene sequence: CDR1 SSHAT, CDR2 FNYEAQ (reference sequence). This CDR3 contains 18 residues. Remarks on this clone: Its matching antigen is unknown. Germline and junction disagree at one end, which may indicate a read error.

Profiled with immunoSEQ multiplex PCR; TCRdb holds only in-frame clones, not every one. Of about 83,000 clones in the sample, 90% to 95% were seen once. The material was CD4+ or CD8+ T cells sorted from blood, obtained in a trial of the OX40 agonist ivuxolimab. The rearrangement joins TRBV7-7 to TRBJ1-4, with 11 bases identical to TRBD1. The receptor comes from an adult with an advanced solid tumor such as melanoma, head and neck, liver or kidney cancer. The CDR3 reads CASSHLGQGVCKFGKLFF. The CDR3 DNA reads as TGTGCTAGCAGCCACCTGGGACAGGGGGTGTGTAAGTTCGGAAAACTGTTTTTT.